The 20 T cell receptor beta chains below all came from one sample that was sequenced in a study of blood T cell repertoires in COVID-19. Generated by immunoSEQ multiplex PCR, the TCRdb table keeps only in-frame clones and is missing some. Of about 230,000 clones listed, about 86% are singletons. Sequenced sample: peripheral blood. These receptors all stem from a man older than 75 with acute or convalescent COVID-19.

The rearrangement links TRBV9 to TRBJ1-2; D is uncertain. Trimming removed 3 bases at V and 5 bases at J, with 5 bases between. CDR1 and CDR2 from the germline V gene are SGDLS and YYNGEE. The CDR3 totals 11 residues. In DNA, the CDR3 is TGTGCCAGCAGCGACCGGTATGGCTACACCTTC. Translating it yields CASSDRYGYTF.

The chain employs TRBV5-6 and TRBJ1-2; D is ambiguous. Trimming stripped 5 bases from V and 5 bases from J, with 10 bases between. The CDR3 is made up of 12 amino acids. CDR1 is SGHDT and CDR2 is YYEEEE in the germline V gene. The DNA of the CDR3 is TGTGCCAGCAGTCAGCAGGCGTATGGCTACACCTTC. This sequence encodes CASSQQAYGYTF.

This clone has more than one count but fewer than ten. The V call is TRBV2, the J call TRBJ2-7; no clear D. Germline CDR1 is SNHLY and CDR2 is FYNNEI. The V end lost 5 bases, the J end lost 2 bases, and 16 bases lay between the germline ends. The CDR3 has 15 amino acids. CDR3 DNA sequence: TGTGCCAGCAGTCAGGCTGAGACGGCCACCTACGAGCAGTACTTC. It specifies CASSQAETATYEQYF. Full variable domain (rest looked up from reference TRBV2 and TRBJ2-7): EPEVTQTPSHQVTQMGQEVILRCVPISNHLYFYWYRQILGQKVEFLVSFYNNEISEKSEIFDDQFSVERPDGSNFTLKIRSTKLEDSAMYFCASSQAETATYEQYFGPGTRLTVT.

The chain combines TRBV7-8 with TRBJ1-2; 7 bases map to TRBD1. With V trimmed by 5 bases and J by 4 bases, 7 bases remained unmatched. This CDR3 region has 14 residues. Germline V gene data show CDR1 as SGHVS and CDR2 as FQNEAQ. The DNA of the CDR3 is TGTGCCAGCAGCGCGGGGACAGCTTCCTATGGCTACACCTTC. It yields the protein CASSAGTASYGYTF.

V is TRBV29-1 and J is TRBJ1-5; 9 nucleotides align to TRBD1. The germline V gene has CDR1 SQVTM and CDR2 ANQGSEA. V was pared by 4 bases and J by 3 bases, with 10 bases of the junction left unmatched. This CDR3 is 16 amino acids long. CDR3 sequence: CSVALTGQGNNQPQHF. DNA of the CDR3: TGCAGCGTTGCCCTCACCGGACAGGGGAACAATCAGCCCCAGCATTTT.

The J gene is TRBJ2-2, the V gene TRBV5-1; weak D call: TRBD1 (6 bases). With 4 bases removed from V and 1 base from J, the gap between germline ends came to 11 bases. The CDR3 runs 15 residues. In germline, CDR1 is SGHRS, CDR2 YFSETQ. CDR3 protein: CASSIPTGNTGELFF. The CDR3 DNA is TGCGCCAGCAGCATACCGACAGGGAACACCGGGGAGCTGTTTTTT.

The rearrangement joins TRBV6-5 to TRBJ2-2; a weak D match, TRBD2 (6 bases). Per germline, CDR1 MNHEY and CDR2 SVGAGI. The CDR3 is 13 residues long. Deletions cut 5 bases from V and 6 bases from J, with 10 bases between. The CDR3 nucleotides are TGTGCCAGCAGTACGGGGGTACCCGGGGAGCTGTTTTTT. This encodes CASSTGVPGELFF.

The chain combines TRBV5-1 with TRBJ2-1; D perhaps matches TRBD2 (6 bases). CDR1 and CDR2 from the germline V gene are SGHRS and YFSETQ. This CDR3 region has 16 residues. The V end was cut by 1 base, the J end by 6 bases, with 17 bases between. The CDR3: CASSLTSLTPSNEQFF. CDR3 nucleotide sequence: TGCGCCAGCAGCTTGACTAGCCTGACGCCTAGCAATGAGCAGTTCTTC.

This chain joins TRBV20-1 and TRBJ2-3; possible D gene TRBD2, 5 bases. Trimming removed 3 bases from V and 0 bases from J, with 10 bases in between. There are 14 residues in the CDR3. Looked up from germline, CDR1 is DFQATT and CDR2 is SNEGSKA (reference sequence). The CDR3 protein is CSASRSGSTDTQYF. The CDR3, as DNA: TGCAGTGCTAGTCGCAGCGGTAGCACAGATACGCAGTATTTT.

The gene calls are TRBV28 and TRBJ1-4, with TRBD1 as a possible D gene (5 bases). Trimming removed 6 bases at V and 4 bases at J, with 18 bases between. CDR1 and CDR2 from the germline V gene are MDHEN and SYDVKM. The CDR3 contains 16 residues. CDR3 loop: CASREPGGTINEKLFF. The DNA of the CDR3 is TGTGCCAGCAGAGAACCGGGGGGAACTATTAATGAAAAACTGTTTTTT.

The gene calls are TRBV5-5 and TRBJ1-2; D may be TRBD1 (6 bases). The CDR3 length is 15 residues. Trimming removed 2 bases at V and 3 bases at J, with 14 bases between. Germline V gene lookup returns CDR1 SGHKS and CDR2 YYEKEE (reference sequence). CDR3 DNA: TGTGCCAGCAGCTTACAGGGACGATTTGACTATGGCTACACCTTC. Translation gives CASSLQGRFDYGYTF.

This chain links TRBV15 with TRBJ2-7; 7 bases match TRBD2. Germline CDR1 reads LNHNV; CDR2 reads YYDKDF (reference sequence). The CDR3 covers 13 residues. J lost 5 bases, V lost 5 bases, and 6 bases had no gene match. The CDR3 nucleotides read TGTGCCACCAGCGGGGGGGTGGGCAACGAGCAGTACTTC. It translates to CATSGGVGNEQYF.

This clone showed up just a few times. In DNA form, the CDR3 reads TGCGCCAGCGCGATAGCGGGCTCCTACGAGCAGTACTTC. It codes for CASAIAGSYEQYF. This chain uses TRBV5-1 with TRBJ2-7, with TRBD2 matching over 7 bases. V was pared by 7 bases and J by 0 bases, with 4 bases of the junction left unmatched. Germline V lookup: CDR1 SGHRS, CDR2 YFSETQ. CDR3 length: 13 amino acids.

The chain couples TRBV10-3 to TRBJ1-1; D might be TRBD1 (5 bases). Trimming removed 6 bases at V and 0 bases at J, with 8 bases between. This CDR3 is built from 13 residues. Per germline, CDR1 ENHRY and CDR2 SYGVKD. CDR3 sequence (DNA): TGTGCCATCAGAGCAGGGATGAACACTGAAGCTTTCTTT. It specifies CAIRAGMNTEAFF.

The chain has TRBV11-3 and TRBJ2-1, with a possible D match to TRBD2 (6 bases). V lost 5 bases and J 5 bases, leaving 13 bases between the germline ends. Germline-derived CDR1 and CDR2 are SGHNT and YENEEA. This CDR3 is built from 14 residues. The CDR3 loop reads CASSPTPGDNEQFF. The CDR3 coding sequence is TGTGCCAGCAGCCCGACCCCGGGGGACAATGAGCAGTTCTTC.

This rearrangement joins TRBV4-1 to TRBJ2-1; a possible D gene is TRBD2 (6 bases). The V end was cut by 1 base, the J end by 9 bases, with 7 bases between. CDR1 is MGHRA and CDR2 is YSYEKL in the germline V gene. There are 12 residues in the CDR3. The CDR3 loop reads CASSQVGSEQFF. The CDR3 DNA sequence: TGCGCCAGCAGCCAAGTCGGGAGTGAGCAGTTCTTC.

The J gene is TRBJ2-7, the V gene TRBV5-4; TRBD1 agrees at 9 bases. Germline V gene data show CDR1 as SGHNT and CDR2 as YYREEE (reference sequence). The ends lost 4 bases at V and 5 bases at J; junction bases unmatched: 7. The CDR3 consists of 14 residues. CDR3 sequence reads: CASSGGGTGNEQYF. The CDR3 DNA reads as TGTGCCAGCAGCGGGGGGGGGACAGGGAACGAGCAGTACTTC.

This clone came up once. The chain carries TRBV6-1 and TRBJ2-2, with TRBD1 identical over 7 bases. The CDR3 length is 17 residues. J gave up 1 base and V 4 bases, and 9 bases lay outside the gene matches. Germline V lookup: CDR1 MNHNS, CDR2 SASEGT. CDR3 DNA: TGTGCCAGCAGTGTTGAACCGACAGGGTTGAACACCGGGGAGCTGTTTTTT. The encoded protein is CASSVEPTGLNTGELFF.

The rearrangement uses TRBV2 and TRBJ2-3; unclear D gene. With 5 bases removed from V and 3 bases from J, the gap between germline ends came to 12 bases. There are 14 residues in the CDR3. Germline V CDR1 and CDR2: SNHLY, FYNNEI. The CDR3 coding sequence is TGTGCCAGCAGTTTCGGTACGTTGACAGATACGCAGTATTTT. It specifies CASSFGTLTDTQYF.

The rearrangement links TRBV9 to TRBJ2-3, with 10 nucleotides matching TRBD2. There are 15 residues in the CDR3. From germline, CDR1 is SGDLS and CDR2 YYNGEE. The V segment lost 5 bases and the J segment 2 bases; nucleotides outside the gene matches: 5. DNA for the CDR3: TGTGCCAGCAGTGCTAGCGGGGGTCCCACAGATACGCAGTATTTT. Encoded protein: CASSASGGPTDTQYF.